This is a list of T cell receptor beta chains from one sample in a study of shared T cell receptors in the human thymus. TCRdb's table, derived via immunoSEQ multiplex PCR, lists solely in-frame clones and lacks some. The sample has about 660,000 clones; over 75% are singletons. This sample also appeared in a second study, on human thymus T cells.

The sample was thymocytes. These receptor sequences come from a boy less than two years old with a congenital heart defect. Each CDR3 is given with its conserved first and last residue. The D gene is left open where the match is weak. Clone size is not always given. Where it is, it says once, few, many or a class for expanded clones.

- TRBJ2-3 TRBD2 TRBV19 CARPEGGGDTQYF TGTGCCAGGCCCGAGGGCGGGGGAGATACGCAGTATTTT
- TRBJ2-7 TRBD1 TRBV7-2 CASSLVGQRPYEQYF TGTGCCAGCAGCTTAGTGGGACAGCGACCGTACGAGCAGTACTTC
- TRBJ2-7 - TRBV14 CASSQEGQYEQYF TGTGCCAGCAGCCAAGAGGGCCAGTACGAGCAGTACTTC
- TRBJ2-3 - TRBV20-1 CSALRDTQYF TGCAGTGCCCTCAGGGATACGCAGTATTTT
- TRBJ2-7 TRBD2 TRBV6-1 CASLLIAGGPYEQYF TGTGCCAGCCTGTTAATAGCGGGAGGGCCGTACGAGCAGTACTTC
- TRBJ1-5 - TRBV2 CATSHAAGNQPQHF TGTGCCACGTCCCACGCGGCGGGTAATCAGCCCCAGCATTTT
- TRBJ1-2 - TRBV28 CASSRPLYREAYGYTF TGTGCCAGCAGTCGGCCCCTCTACAGGGAAGCCTATGGCTACACCTTC
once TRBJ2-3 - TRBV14 CASSQDRSPTSHPDTQYF TGTGCCAGCAGCCAAGATCGGTCCCCTACTTCCCACCCAGATACGCAGTATTTT
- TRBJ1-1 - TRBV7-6 CANSLGSRGTEAFF TGTGCCAACAGCTTAGGGTCCAGGGGCACTGAAGCTTTCTTT
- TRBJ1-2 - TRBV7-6 CASSLARSDSSNYGYTF TGTGCCAGCAGCTTAGCGAGGTCGGACTCCTCTAACTATGGCTACACCTTC
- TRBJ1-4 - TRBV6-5 CASSRTALNEKLFF TGTGCCAGCAGCCGGACAGCCCTTAATGAAAAACTGTTTTTT
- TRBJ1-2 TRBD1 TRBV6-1 CASSADRDYGYTF TGTGCCAGCAGTGCCGACAGGGACTATGGCTACACCTTC
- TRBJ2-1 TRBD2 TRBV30 CAWISLKTSAGRISSYNEQFF TGTGCCTGGATATCTCTTAAGACTAGCGCGGGGCGAATAAGCTCCTACAATGAGCAGTTCTTC
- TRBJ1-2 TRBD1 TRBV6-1 CASSEALGDRDYPGYTF TGTGCCAGCAGTGAAGCGCTGGGGGACAGGGATTACCCTGGCTACACCTTC
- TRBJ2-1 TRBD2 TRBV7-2 CASSPLTSGMNEQFF TGTGCCAGCAGCCCCCTAACTAGCGGGATGAATGAGCAGTTCTTC
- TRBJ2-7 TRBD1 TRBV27 CASRLGTGRTAYEQYF TGTGCCAGCCGCCTGGGGACAGGGAGAACTGCCTACGAGCAGTACTTC
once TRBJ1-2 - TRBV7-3 CASSQGDTSNYGYTF TGTGCCAGCAGCCAGGGCGACACTTCTAACTATGGCTACACCTTC
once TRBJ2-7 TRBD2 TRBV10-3 CAISESIGGGPPFYEQYF TGTGCCATCAGTGAGTCGATTGGGGGAGGGCCCCCTTTTTACGAGCAGTACTTC
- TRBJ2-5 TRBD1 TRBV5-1 CASSSIDRGGQETQYF TGCGCCAGCAGCTCCATAGACAGGGGAGGACAAGAGACCCAGTACTTC
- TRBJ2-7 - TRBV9 CASSNRTETYEQYF TGTGCCAGCAGCAACCGGACAGAGACCTACGAGCAGTACTTC
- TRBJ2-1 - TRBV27 CASSLASSYNEQFF TGTGCCAGCAGTTTAGCGAGCTCCTACAATGAGCAGTTCTTC
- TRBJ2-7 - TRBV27 CASSLSGPLSSYEQYF TGTGCCAGCAGTTTATCGGGCCCCCTAAGCTCCTACGAGCAGTACTTC
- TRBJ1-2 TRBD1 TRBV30 CAWRARTGGNYGYTF TGTGCCTGGAGGGCCCGGACAGGGGGAAACTATGGCTACACCTTC
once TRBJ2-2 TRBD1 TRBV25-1 CASSAAGTGQTGELFF TGTGCCAGCAGCGCTGCCGGGACAGGGCAGACCGGGGAGCTGTTTTTT
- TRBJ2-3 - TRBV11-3 CASSLSGVGAGATDTQYF TGTGCCAGCAGCTTGTCAGGGGTAGGCGCGGGAGCTACAGATACGCAGTATTTT
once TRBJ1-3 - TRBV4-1 CASSQGDTRSGNTIYF TGCGCCAGCAGCCAAGGGGACACTCGCTCTGGAAACACCATATATTTT
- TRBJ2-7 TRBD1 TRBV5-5 CASSPLQGGIAYEQYF TGTGCCAGCAGCCCCCTACAGGGGGGAATAGCCTACGAGCAGTACTTC
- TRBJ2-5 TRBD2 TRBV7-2 CASSLGRGDGEKETQYF TGTGCCAGCAGCTTAGGGCGGGGGGACGGGGAAAAAGAGACCCAGTACTTC
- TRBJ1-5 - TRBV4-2 CASSHTQGLYSNQPQHF TGTGCCAGCAGCCATACACAGGGCCTTTATAGCAATCAGCCCCAGCATTTT
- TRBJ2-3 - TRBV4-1 CASSQAARVGDTQYF TGCGCCAGCAGCCAAGCGGCCAGGGTGGGAGATACGCAGTATTTT
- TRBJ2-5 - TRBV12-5 CASAPLPGQPQETQYF TGTGCTAGTGCCCCCCTGCCGGGACAACCTCAAGAGACCCAGTACTTC
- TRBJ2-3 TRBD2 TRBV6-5 CASSQGLAGTDTQYF TGTGCCAGCAGTCAAGGACTAGCGGGAACAGATACGCAGTATTTT
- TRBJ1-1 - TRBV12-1 CASSPRGGCAFF TGTGCCAGCAGCCCCCGGGGGGGATGCGCTTTCTTT
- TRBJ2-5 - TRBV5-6 CASSFPGDLRETQYF TGTGCCAGCAGCTTTCCCGGCGACCTGAGGGAGACCCAGTACTTC
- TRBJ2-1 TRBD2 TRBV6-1 CAAGGEPSGSNEQFF TGTGCCGCCGGGGGGGAACCAAGCGGGAGCAATGAGCAGTTCTTC
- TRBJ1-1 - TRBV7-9 CASSPPVEVNTEAFF TGTGCCAGCAGCCCCCCAGTTGAGGTGAACACTGAAGCTTTCTTT
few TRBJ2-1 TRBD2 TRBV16 CASSQSQAGGPWYEQFF TGTGCCAGCAGCCAATCGCAAGCGGGAGGGCCGTGGTATGAGCAGTTCTTC
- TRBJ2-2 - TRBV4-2 CASSLKGGLADTGELFF TGTGCCAGCAGCCTAAAAGGGGGGCTAGCGGACACCGGGGAGCTGTTTTTT
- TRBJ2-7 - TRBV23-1 CASSQSRTSQYWYEQYF TGCGCCAGCAGTCAATCCAGGACAAGCCAATATTGGTACGAGCAGTACTTC
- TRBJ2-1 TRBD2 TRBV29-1 CSVFVPSGIDEQFF TGCAGCGTTTTTGTCCCTAGCGGGATTGATGAGCAGTTCTTC
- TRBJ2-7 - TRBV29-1 CSVGTSKSSYEQYF TGCAGCGTCGGTACTAGCAAGAGCTCCTACGAGCAGTACTTC
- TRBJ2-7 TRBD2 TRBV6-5 CASGEQRELSEQYF TGTGCCAGCGGAGAGCAGCGGGAGCTCTCCGAGCAGTACTTC
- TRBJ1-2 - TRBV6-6 CASSYSAPGDGYGYTF TGTGCCAGCAGTTACTCAGCCCCGGGAGACGGCTATGGCTACACCTTC
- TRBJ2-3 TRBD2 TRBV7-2 CASSPTSGRVSDTQYF TGTGCCAGCAGCCCGACTAGCGGGAGGGTATCAGATACGCAGTATTTT
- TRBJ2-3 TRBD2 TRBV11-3 CASSLVPGLAGGQGTDTQYF TGTGCCAGCAGCTTAGTGCCGGGACTAGCGGGAGGGCAAGGCACAGATACGCAGTATTTT
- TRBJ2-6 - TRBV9 CASEGAPGANVLTF TGTGCCAGCGAGGGAGCCCCTGGGGCCAACGTCCTGACTTTC
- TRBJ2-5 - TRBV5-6 CASREGGRWYQETQYF TGTGCCAGCAGGGAGGGGGGGCGTTGGTACCAAGAGACCCAGTACTTC
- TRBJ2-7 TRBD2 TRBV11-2 CASTPSGKVDEQYF TGTGCCAGCACCCCTAGCGGGAAGGTCGACGAGCAGTACTTC
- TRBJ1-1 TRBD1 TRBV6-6 CASSPWGTGIGTEAFF TGTGCCAGCAGCCCCTGGGGGACAGGGATCGGCACTGAAGCTTTCTTT
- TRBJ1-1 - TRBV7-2 CASSLAPTGNDTEAFF TGTGCCAGCAGCTTAGCGCCAACAGGGAACGACACTGAAGCTTTCTTT
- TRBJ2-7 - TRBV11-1 CASSLHPGNYEQYF TGTGCCAGCAGCCTCCATCCAGGGAATTACGAGCAGTACTTC
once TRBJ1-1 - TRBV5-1 CASSPALLDRWEAGNTEAFF TGCGCCAGCAGCCCGGCGCTCCTTGATCGATGGGAGGCTGGGAACACTGAAGCTTTCTTT
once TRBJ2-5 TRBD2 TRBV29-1 CSTLGGRGKETQYF TGCAGCACACTGGGAGGGCGAGGGAAAGAGACCCAGTACTTC
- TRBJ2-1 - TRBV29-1 CSVAGDNEQFF TGCAGCGTTGCCGGGGACAATGAGCAGTTCTTC
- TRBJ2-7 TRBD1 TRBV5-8 CASSLGQGVYEQYF TGTGCCAGCAGCTTGGGACAGGGGGTCTACGAGCAGTACTTC
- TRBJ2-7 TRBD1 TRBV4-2 CASSQDGDSSYEQYF TGTGCCAGCAGCCAAGATGGGGACAGCTCCTACGAGCAGTACTTC
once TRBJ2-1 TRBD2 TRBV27 CASISGTSGGNEQFF TGTGCCAGCATTTCCGGGACTAGCGGGGGCAATGAGCAGTTCTTC
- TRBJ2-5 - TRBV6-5 CASSYRGTALQETQYF TGTGCCAGCAGTTACCGCGGGACAGCACTCCAAGAGACCCAGTACTTC
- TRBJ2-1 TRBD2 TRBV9 CASSPTSGSAHEQFF TGTGCCAGCAGCCCGACTAGCGGGAGCGCCCATGAGCAGTTCTTC